Reported below is one T cell receptor (beta chain). Authors' methods: Scientists estimated how many nucleated cells there were by amplifying reference gene primers. The protocol was immunoSEQ multiplex PCR, while the TCRdb copy is restricted to in-frame clones and leaves out a portion. V and J calls and clone size are given by that table; D and trimming were obtained from the DNA. The sample includes about 110,000 clones, roughly 79% of them seen just once. The data originate from a study of blood T cell repertoires in COVID-19. The CDR3 length is 15 residues. The junction had 6 bases not matched to a gene; V was cut back by 1 base and J by 4 bases. The germline V gene encodes CDR1 LNHNV and CDR2 YYDKDF (reference sequence).

The genes are TRBV15 and TRBJ1-2, with 7 bases that match TRBD1. Material for sequencing was peripheral blood. The clonotype comes from a woman aged 65 to 85 with acute or convalescent COVID-19. The DNA for the CDR3 is TGTGCCACCAGCAGAGCCGCAACAGGGGCCTATGGCTACACCTTC. This sequence encodes CATSRAATGAYGYTF.